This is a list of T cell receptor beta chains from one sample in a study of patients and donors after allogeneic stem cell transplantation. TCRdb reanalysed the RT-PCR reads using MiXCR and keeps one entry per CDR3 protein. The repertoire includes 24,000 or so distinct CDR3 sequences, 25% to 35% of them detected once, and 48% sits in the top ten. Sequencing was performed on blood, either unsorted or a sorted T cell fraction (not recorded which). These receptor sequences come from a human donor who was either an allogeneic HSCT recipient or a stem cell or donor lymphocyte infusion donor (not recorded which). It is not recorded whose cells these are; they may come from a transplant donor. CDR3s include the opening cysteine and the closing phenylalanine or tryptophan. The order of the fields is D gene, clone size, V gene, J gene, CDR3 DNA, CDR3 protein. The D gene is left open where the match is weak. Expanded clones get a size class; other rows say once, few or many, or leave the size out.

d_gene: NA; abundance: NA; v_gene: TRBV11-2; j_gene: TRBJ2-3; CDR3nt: TGTGCCAGCAGCTTAGAGTTGACAGATACGCAGTATTTT; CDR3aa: CASSLELTDTQYF
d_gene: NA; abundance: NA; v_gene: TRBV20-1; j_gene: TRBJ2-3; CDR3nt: TGCAGTGCTAGAACCGGGACGGAACTGGATACGCAGTATTTT; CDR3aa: CSARTGTELDTQYF
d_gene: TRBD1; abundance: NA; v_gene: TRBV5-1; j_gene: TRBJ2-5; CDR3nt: TGCGCCAGCAGCTTGTTGGGACAGCAAGAGACCCAGTACTTC; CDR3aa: CASSLLGQQETQYF
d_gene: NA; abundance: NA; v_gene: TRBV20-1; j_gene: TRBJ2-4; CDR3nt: TGCAGCGTACGGATAGCCAAAAACATTCAGTACTTC; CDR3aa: CSVRIAKNIQYF
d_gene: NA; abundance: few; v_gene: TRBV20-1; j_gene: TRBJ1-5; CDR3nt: TGCAGTGCTAGGCAGGTTTTGGGGCAGCCCCAGCATTTT; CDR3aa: CSARQVLGQPQHF
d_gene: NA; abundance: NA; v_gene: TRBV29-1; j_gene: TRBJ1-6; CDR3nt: TGCAGCGTTGGTGAACATAATTCACCCCTCCACTTT; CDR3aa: CSVGEHNSPLHF
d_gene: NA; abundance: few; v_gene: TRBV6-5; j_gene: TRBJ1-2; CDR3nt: TGTGCCAGCAGTTACTCGAGGCCTAGGTATGGCTACACCTTC; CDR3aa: CASSYSRPRYGYTF
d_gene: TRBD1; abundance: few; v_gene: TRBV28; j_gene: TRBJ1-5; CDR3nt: TGTGCCAGCAGTAGCTCGGGACAGTGGGTTAGCAATCAGCCCCAGCATTTT; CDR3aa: CASSSSGQWVSNQPQHF
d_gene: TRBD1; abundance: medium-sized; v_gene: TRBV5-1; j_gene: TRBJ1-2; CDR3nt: TGCGCCAGCAGCTTAGGACAGGGCCGGGTCTATGGCTACACCTTC; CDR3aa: CASSLGQGRVYGYTF
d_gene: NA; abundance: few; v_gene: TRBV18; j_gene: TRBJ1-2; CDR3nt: TGTGCCAGCTCCCCCGGGACTCCAATCCCTGGCTACACCTTC; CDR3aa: CASSPGTPIPGYTF
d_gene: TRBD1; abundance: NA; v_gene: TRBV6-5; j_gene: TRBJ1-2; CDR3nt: TGTGCCAGCAGTTACTCTCGGGACAGGGGAGGCTACACCTTC; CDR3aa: CASSYSRDRGGYTF
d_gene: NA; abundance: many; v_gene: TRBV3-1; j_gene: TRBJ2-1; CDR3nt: TGTGCCAGCAGCCAAGATAGGAATCGGGTCAATGAGCAGTTCTTC; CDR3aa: CASSQDRNRVNEQFF
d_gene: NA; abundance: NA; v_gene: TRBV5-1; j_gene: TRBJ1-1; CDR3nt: TGCGCCAGCAGCTTGGGCGGAGGGGTCACTGAAGCTTTCTTT; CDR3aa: CASSLGGGVTEAFF
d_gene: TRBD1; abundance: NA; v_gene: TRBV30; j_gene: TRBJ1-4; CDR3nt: TGTGCCCGGGGACAGCATGCAACTAATGAAAAACTGTTTTTT; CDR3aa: CARGQHATNEKLFF
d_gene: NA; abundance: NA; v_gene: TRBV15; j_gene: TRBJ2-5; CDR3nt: TGTGCCACCAGCAGAGATCATGGGACCCAGTACTTC; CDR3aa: CATSRDHGTQYF
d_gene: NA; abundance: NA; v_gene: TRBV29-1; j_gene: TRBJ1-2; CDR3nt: TGCAGCGCCAAGAATAACTATGGCTACACCTTC; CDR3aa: CSAKNNYGYTF
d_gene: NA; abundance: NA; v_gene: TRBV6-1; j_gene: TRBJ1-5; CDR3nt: TGTGCCAGCAGTGGGGTGGGGGGGACCAATCAGCCCCAGCATTTT; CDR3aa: CASSGVGGTNQPQHF
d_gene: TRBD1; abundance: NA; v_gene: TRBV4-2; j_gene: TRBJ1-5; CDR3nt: TGTGCCAGCAGCCAAGATCTACAGGGGGGAGGTAGCAATCAGCCCCAGCATTTT; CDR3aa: CASSQDLQGGGSNQPQHF
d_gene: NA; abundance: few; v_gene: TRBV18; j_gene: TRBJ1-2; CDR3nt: TGTGCCAGCTCACCAACACCCTCCACAGGGAGCGATGGCTACACCTTC; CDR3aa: CASSPTPSTGSDGYTF
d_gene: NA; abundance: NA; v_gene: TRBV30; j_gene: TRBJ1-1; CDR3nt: TGTGCCTGGACTAGCTCGCCGAACACTGAAGCTTTCTTT; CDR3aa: CAWTSSPNTEAFF
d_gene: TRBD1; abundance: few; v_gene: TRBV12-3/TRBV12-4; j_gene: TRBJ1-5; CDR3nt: TGTGCCAGCACCTTAGGTCAGGGGGCTTATAGCAATCAGCCCCAGCATTTT; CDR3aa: CASTLGQGAYSNQPQHF
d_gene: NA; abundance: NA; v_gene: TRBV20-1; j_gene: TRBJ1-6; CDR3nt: TGCAGTGCTAGAGATTGGGCTGGTCCCCATAGCTCACCCCTCCACTTT; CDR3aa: CSARDWAGPHSSPLHF
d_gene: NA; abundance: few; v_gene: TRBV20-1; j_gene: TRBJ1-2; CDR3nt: TGCAGTGCTACTGACGGTGCCTATGGCTACACCTTC; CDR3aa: CSATDGAYGYTF
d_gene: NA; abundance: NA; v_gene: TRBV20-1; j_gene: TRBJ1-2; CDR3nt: TGCAGTGCTAGAGGCCTAGGGCCCATCTATGCGGGCTACACCTTC; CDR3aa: CSARGLGPIYAGYTF
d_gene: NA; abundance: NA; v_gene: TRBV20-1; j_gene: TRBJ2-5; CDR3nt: TGCAGTGCTAACTGGGGGCGGTGGGCTAGCGATCCAAAAGAGGCATGGGAAGGGGAGACCCAGTACTTC; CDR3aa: CSANWGRWASDPKEAWEGETQYF
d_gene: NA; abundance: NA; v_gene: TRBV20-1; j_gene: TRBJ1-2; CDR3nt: TGCAGTGCCGTAGGGGGGCAGCAAGGCTACACCTTC; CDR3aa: CSAVGGQQGYTF
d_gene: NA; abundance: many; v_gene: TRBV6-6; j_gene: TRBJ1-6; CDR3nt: TGTGCCAGCACATGGACAGTTGGGTCCTATAATTCACCCCTCCACTTT; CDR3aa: CASTWTVGSYNSPLHF
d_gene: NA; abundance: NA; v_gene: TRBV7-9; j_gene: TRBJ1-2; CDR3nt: TGTGCCAGCAGCCTTACAGGAATCTATGGCTACACCTTC; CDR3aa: CASSLTGIYGYTF
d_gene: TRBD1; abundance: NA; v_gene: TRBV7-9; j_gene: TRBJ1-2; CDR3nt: TGTGCCAGCAGCCCGAGGGACAGGGAGTATGGCTACACCTTC; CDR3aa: CASSPRDREYGYTF
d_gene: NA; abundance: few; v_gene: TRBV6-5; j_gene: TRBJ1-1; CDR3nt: TGTGCCAGCAAGGTAGGGGAGGGTGGAGCTTTCTTT; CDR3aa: CASKVGEGGAFF
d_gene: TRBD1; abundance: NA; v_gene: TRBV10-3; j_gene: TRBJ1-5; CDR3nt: TGTGCCATCAGTGACCAGGGGGGCAGGGGAGGTAATCAGCCCCAGCATTTT; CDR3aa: CAISDQGGRGGNQPQHF
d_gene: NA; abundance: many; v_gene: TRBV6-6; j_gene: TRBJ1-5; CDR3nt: TGTGCCAGCAGTTACTCCGAGGGCAATCAGCCCCAGCATTTT; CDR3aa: CASSYSEGNQPQHF
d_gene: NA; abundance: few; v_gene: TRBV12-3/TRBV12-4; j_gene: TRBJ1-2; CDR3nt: TGTGCCAGCGGGTACCCCAGGTGGGGAGACCGCTATGGCTACACCTTC; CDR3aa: CASGYPRWGDRYGYTF
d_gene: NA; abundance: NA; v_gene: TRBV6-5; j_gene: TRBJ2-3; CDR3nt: TGTGCCAGCAGGCCCGTGAGCACAGATACGCGGTATTTT; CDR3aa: CASRPVSTDTRYF
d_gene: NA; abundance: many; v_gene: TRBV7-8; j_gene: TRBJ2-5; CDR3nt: TGTGCCAGCATGCAAGAGACCCAGTACTTC; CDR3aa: CASMQETQYF